This T cell receptor beta chain was sequenced for a study of identical twins (dated by TCRdb to about 2016). Concerning the study at large: To test whether fetal clonotypes persist, the study used deep sequencing on TCR alpha and beta repertoires from monozygotic twins, unrelated adults of various ages, and cord blood. Replicate twin experiments were performed at different times using different library preparation protocols to rule out contamination. Overall study results and their limits: Because the same donors could not be followed over many years, conclusions were based on cross-sectional statistical analysis. The excess sharing between twins in beta out-of-frame sequences was weaker because fewer shared sequences reduced the signal-to-noise ratio. Abundant cord blood beta clonotypes had fewer insertions, young adult naive repertoires showed a similar but weaker trend, and memory repertoires showed no such trend. Compared with coincidental sharing between unrelated individuals, an excess of low generation-probability sequences was observed among out-of-frame TCR alpha sequences shared between twins. Invariant T cells such as MAIT and iNKT could partly confound zero-insertion analyses, though diverse VJ usage argued against this for most clonotypes. In monozygotic twins, recombination models systematically underestimated out-of-frame TCR alpha sharing, but the models matched the sharing seen between unrelated individuals.

Every donor was a healthy Caucasian. Miltenyi CD45RO+ enrichment and human naive T-cell isolation kits were used to isolate memory (CD45RO+) and naive T cells from PBMC. This clonotype was found a few times. Its antigen remains undetermined. No much larger clone exists at a distance of one base, and base qualities are not known. There are 14 amino acids in the CDR3, from cysteine to phenylalanine inclusive. The CDR3 DNA has 42 bases and is translated from base 1. Trimming takes 5 bases off V and 5 bases off J; junction bases not matched to a gene: 7. The germline V gene specifies SGHAT as CDR1 and FQNNGV as CDR2. The library was obtained by 5' RACE. TCRdb records Illumina HiSeq 2000 as the sequencer. A universal primer binding site was introduced by template switching, and a unique molecular identifier was present in the final cDNA, enabling accurate counting of TCR cDNA molecules. First-strand cDNA for TCR alpha and beta chains was synthesized from specific primers in the conserved constant-segment region. To control for contamination, every cDNA library was double barcoded, receiving both a SMART-Mk sample barcode and Illumina barcodes. TruSeq adapter sequences, together with Illumina sample barcodes, were added in two successive PCR steps. Sequencing of the TCR alpha and beta cDNA libraries was done on the Illumina HiSeq platform using custom primers. The original methods were these. Raw reads were processed with MiGEC to extract unique molecular identifiers, and MiXCR was used to determine CDR3 positions. Recombination models were inferred per individual with the repgenHMM and IGoR tools using an EM algorithm. Shared clonotype analysis was performed with the tcR package in R, normalizing sharing by the product of cloneset sizes. To study raw recombination without the effects of thymic and clonal selection, out-of-frame nonproductive sequences were analyzed. The public reads were run again by TCRdb, first through fastp at Q25 and then through MiXCR, and only productive beta chains were kept. Under each unique CDR3 protein, matching rows form one entry showing the most common genes and DNA. Clone size and V and J calls follow TCRdb, not the original study. The table for this sample lists approximately 240,000 distinct CDR3 sequences; roughly 13% of them were counted only once. 8.8% of the sample comes from the top ten.

Material for sequencing was memory (CD45RO+) T cells sorted from blood. The sample's cell subset or site, from its label and the paper: CD45RO+ enriched T cells. The TCR comes from a woman under 30 in good health. Rearrangement joined TRBV11-2 to TRBJ2-7, with 9 bases matching TRBD1. Read as DNA, the sequence is TGTGCCAGCAGCCGATTGGGACAGGGCAACGAGCAGTACTTC. Translated, it reads CASSRLGQGNEQYF. The CDR3 plus the reference TRBV11-2 and TRBJ2-7 genes for the other parts give the full variable domain: EAGVAQSPRYKIIEKRQSVAFWCNPISGHATLYWYQQILGQGPKLLIQFQNNGVVDDSQLPKDRFSAERLKGVDSTLKIQPAKLEDSAVYLCASSRLGQGNEQYFGPGTRLTVT.